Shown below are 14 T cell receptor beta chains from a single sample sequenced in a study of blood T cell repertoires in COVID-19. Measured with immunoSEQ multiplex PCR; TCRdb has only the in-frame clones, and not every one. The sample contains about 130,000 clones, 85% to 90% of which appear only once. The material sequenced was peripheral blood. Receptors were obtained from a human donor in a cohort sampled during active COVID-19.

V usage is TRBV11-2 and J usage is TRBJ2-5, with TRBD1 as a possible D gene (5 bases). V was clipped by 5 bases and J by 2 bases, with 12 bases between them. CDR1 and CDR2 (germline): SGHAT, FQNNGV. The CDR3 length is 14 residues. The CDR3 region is CASSPWTPQETQYF. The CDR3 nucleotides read TGTGCCAGCAGCCCGTGGACACCACAAGAGACCCAGTACTTC. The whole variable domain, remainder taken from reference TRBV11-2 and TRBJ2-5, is EAGVAQSPRYKIIEKRQSVAFWCNPISGHATLYWYQQILGQGPKLLIQFQNNGVVDDSQLPKDRFSAERLKGVDSTLKIQPAKLEDSAVYLCASSPWTPQETQYFGPGTRLLVL.

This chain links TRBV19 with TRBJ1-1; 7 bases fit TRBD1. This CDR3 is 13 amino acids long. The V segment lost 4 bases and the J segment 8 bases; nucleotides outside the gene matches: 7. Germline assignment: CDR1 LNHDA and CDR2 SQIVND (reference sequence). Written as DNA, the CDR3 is TGTGCCAGTAGTAGACTAGGGGGCGGGGAAGCTTTCTTT. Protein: CASSRLGGGEAFF. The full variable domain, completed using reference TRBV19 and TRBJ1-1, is DGGITQSPKYLFRKEGQNVTLSCEQNLNHDAMYWYRQDPGQGLRLIYYSQIVNDFQKGDIAEGYSVSREKKESFPLTVTSAQKNPTAFYLCASSRLGGGEAFFGQGTRLTVV.

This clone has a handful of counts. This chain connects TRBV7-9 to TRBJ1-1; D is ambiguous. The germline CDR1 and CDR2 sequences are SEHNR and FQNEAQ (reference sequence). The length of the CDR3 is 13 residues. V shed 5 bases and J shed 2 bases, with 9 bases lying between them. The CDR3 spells CASSPSGNTEAFF. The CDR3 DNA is TGTGCCAGCAGCCCGTCAGGAAACACTGAAGCTTTCTTT.

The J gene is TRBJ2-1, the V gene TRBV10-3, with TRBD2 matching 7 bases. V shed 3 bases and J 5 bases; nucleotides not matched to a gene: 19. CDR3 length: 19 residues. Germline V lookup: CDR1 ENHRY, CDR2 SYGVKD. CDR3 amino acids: CAISDPQGGRGVRNNEQFF. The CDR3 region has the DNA TGTGCCATCAGTGATCCCCAAGGCGGGAGAGGAGTTAGGAACAATGAGCAGTTCTTC.

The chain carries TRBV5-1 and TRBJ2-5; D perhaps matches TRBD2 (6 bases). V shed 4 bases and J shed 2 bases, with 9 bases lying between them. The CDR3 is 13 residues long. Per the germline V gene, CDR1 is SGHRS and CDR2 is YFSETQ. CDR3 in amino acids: CASSPRGQETQYF. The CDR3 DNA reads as TGCGCCAGCAGCCCCCGGGGGCAAGAGACCCAGTACTTC.

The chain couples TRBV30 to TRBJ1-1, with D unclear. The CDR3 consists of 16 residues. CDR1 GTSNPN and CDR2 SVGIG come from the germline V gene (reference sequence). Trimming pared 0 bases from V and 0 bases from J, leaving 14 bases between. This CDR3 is CAWSVPWGAMNTEAFF. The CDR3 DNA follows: TGTGCCTGGAGTGTACCCTGGGGAGCCATGAACACTGAAGCTTTCTTT.

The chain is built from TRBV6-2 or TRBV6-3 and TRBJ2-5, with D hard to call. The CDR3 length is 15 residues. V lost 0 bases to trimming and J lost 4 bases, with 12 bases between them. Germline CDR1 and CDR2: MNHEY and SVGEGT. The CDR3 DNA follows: TGTGCCAGCAGTTACTCACCTCCACCTAGAGAGACCCAGTACTTC. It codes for CASSYSPPPRETQYF.

CDR3 region: CASSGAGVHNEQFF. CDR3 DNA sequence: TGTGCCAGCTCGGGCGCGGGAGTTCACAATGAGCAGTTCTTC. The chain carries TRBV28 and TRBJ2-1; 7 positions agree with TRBD2. Germline-derived CDR1 and CDR2 are MDHEN and SYDVKM. V dropped 8 bases and J dropped 5; count of bases not matched to a gene: 9. CDR3 length: 14 residues.

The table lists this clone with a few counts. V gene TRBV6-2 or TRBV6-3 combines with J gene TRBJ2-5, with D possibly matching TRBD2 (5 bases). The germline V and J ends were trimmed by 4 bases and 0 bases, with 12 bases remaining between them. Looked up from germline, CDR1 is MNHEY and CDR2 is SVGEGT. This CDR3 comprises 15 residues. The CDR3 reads CASSSPRGYQETQYF. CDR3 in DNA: TGTGCCAGCAGTTCCCCCCGAGGGTACCAAGAGACCCAGTACTTC.

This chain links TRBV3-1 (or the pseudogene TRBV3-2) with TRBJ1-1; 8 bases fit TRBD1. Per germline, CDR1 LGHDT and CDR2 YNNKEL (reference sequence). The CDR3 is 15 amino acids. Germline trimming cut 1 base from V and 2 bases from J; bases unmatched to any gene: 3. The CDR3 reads CASSQGQGANTEAFF. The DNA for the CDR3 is TGTGCCAGCAGCCAAGGGCAGGGGGCTAACACTGAAGCTTTCTTT.

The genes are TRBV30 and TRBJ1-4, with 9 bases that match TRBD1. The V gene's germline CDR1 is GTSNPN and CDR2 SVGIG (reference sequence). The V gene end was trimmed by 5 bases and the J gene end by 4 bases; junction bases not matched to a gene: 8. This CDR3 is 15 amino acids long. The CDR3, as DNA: TGTGCCTGGGACCGGACAGGGGACCATAATGAAAAACTGTTTTTT. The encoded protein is CAWDRTGDHNEKLFF.

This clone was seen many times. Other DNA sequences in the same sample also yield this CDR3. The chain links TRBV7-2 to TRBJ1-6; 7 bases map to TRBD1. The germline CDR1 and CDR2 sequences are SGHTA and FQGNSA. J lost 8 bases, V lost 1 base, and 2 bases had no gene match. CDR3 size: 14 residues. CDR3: CASSLGDSHSPLHF. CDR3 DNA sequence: TGTGCCAGCAGCTTAGGGGACAGTCATTCACCCCTCCACTTT.

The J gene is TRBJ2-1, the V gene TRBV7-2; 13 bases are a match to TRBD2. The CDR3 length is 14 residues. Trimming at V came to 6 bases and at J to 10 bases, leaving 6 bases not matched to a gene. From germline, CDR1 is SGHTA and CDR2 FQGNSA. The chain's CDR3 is CASSTSGRAGEQFF. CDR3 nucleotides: TGTGCCAGCAGTACTAGCGGGAGGGCCGGGGAGCAGTTCTTC.

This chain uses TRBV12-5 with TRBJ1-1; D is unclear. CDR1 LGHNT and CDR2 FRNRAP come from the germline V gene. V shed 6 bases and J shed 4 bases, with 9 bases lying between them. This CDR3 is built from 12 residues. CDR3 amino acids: CASGPFGTEAFF. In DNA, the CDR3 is TGTGCTAGTGGCCCATTCGGCACTGAAGCTTTCTTT.